This TCR beta chain is drawn from a study of control samples from healthy donors and cancer patients. Some clones are missing from TCRdb's copy, which holds only in-frame ones; the method was immunoSEQ multiplex PCR. The sample lists about 160,000 clones; approximately 93% were seen once. Germline values: CDR1 SGHRS, CDR2 YFSETQ. The CDR3 covers 14 residues. V was pared by 0 bases and J by 3 bases, with 6 bases between. This clonotype was sampled from a woman between 35 and 50 years old in good health. Sequencing was performed on blood. This chain links TRBV5-1 with TRBJ2-2; D gene unclear. The CDR3 bases are TGCGCCAGCAGCTTGGATGGGGACACCGGGGAGCTGTTTTTT. It translates to CASSLDGDTGELFF.